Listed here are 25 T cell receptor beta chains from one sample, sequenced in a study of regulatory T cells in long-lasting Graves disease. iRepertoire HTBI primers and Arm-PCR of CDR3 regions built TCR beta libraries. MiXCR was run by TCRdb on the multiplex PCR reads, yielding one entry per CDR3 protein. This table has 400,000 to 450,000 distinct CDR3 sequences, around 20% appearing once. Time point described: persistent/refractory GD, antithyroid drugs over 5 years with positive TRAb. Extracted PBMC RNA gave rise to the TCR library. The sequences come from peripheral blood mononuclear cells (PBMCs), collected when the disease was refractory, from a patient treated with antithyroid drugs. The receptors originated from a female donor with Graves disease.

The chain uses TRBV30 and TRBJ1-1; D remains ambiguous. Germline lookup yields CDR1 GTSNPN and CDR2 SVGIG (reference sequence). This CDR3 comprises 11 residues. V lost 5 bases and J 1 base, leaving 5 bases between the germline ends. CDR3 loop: CAWAENTEAFF. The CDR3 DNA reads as TGTGCCTGGGCCGAGAACACTGAAGCTTTCTTT.

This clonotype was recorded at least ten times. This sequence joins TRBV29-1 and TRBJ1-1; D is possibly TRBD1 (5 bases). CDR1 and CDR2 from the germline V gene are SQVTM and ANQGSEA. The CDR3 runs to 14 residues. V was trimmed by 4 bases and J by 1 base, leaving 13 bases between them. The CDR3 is CSVAGTNPNTEAFF. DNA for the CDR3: TGCAGCGTTGCCGGGACCAACCCGAACACTGAAGCTTTCTTT. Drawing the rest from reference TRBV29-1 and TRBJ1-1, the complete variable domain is SAVISQKPSRDICQRGTSLTIQCQVDSQVTMMFWYRQQPGQSLTLIATANQGSEATYESGFVIDKFPISRPNLTFSTLTVSNMSPEDSSIYLCSVAGTNPNTEAFFGQGTRLTVV.

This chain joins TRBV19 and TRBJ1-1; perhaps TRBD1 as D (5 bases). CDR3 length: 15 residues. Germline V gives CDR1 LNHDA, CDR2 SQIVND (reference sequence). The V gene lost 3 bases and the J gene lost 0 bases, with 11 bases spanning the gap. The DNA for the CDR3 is TGTGCCAGTAGTATGGGGAGGGGATTGAACACTGAAGCTTTCTTT. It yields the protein CASSMGRGLNTEAFF.

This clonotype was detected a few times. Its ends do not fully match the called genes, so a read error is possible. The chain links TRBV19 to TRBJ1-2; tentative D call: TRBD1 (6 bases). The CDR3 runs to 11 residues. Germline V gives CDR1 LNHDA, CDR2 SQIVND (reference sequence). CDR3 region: CASSSGDNSYF. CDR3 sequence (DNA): TGTGCCAGTAGTTCCGGGGACAACAGTTACTTC.

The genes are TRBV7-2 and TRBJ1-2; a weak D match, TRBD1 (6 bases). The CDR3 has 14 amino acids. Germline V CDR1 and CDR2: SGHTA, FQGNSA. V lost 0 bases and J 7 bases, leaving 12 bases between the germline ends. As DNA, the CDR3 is TGTGCCAGCAGCTTAGCGCGGGGGCCGGGTGGCTACACCTTC. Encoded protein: CASSLARGPGGYTF.

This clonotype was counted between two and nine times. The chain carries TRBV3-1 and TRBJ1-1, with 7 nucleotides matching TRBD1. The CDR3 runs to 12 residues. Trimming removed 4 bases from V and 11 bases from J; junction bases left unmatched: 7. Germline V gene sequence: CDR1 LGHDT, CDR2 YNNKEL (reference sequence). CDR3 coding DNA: TGTGCCAGCAGCCTGGGACAGATCGAGGCTTTCTTT. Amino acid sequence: CASSLGQIEAFF.

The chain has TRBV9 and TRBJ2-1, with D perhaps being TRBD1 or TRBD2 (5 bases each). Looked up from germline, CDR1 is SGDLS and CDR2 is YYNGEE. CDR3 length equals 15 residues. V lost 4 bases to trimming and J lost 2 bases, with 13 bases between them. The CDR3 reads CASSPRETTYNEQFF. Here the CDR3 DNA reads TGTGCCAGCAGCCCCAGGGAGACCACCTACAATGAGCAGTTCTTC. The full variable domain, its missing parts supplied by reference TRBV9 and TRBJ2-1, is DSGVTQTPKHLITATGQRVTLRCSPRSGDLSVYWYQQSLDQGLQFLIQYYNGEERAKGNILERFSAQQFPDLHSELNLSSLELGDSALYFCASSPRETTYNEQFFGPGTRLTVL.

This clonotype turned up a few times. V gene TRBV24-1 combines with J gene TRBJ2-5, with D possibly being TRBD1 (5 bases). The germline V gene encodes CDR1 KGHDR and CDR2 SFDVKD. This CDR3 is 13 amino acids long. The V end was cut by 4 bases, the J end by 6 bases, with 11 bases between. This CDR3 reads CATSDGHGQTQYF. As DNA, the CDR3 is TGTGCCACCAGTGACGGACATGGGCAGACCCAGTACTTC.

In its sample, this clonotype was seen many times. CDR3 sequence: CASSFNGDTEAFF. DNA of the CDR3: TGTGCCAGCAGTTTCAACGGGGACACTGAAGCTTTCTTT. V is TRBV12-3 or TRBV12-4 and J is TRBJ1-1; D gene unclear. The V end was cut by 3 bases, the J end by 3 bases, with 8 bases between. The CDR3 extends over 13 amino acids.

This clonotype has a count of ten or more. CDR3 amino acids: CASSPTTTNSPLHF. CDR3 DNA: TGTGCCAGCAGCCCGACCACTACCAATTCACCCCTCCACTTT. The chain recombines TRBV7-2 with TRBJ1-6; no firm D call. The CDR3 is made up of 14 amino acids. With 5 bases removed from V and 7 bases from J, the gap between germline ends came to 12 bases. CDR1 and CDR2 from the germline V gene are SGHTA and FQGNSA.

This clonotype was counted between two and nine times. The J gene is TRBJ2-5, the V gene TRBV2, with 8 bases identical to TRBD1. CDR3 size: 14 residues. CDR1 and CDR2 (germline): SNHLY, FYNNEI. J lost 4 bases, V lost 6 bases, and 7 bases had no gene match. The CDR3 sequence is CASRTGQGRETQYF. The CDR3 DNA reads TGTGCCAGCAGAACCGGACAGGGCCGAGAGACCCAGTACTTC.

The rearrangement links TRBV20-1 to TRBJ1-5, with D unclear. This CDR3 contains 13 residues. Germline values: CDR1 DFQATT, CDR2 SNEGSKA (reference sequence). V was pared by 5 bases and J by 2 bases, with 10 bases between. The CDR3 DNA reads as TGCAGTGCTCCCGGCCGCGGCAATCAGCCCCAGCATTTT. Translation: CSAPGRGNQPQHF.

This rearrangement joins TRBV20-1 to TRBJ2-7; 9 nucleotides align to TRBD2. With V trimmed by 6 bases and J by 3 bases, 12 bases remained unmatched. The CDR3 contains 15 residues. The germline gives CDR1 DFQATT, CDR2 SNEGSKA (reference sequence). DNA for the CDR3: TGCAGTGCGCGCCCTCCCGGGACTAGCATCTACGAGCAGTACTTC. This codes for CSARPPGTSIYEQYF.

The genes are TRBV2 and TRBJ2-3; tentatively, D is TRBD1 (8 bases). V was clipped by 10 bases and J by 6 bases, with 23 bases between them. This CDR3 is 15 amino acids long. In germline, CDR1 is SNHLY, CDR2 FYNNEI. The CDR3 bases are TGTGCCAACAGGGGGACTACCCTAGGTACGGATACGCAGTATTTT. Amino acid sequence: CANRGTTLGTDTQYF.

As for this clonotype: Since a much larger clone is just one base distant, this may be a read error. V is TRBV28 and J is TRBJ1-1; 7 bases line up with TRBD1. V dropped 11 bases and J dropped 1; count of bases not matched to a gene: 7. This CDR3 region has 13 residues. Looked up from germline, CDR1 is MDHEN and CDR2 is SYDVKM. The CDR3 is CAPTRDRNTEAFF. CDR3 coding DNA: TGTGCCCCCACCCGGGACAGGAACACTGAAGCTTTCTTT.

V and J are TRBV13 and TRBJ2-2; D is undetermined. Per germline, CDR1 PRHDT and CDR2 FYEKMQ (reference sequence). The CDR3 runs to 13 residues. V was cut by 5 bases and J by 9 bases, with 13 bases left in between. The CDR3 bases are TGTGCCAGCAGCACTCCCGGGCTGCGGGAGCTGTTTTTT. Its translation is CASSTPGLRELFF.

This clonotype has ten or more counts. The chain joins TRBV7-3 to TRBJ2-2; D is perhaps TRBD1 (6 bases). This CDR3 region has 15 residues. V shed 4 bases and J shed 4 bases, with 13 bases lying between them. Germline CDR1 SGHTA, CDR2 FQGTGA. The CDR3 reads CASSSTGMGTGELFF. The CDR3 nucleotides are TGTGCCAGCAGCTCCACAGGGATGGGCACCGGGGAGCTGTTTTTT.

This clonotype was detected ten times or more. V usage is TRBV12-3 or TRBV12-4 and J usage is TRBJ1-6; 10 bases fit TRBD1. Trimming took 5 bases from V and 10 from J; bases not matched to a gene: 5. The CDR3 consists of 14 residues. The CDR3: CASSPGTGVSPLHF. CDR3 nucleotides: TGTGCCAGCAGTCCGGGGACAGGGGTCTCACCCCTCCACTTT.

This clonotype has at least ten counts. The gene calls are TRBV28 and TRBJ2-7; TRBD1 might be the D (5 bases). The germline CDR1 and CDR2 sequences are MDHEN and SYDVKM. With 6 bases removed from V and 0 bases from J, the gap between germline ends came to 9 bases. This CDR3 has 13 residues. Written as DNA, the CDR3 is TGTGCCAGCAGAATAGACAGCTCCTACGAGCAGTACTTC. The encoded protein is CASRIDSSYEQYF.

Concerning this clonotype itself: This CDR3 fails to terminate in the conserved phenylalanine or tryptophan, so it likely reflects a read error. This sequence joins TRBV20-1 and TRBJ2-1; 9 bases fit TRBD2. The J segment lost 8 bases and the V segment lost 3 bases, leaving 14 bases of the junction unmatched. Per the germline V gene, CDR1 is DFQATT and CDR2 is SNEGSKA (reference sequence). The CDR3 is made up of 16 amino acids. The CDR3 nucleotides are TGCAGTGCTAGTCCCCCCGGCGGGAGGGCAGGCGATGAGCAGTTCCTC. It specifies CSASPPGGRAGDEQFL.

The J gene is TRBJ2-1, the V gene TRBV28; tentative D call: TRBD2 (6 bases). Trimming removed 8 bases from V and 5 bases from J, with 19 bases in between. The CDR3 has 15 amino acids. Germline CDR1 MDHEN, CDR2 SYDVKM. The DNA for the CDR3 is TGTGCCAGCCGACGAGAGGAGGGCAGGAACAATGAGCAGTTCTTC. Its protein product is CASRREEGRNNEQFF. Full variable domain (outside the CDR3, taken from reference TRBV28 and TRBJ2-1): DVKVTQSSRYLVKRTGEKVFLECVQDMDHENMFWYRQDPGLGLRLIYFSYDVKMKEKGDIPEGYSVSREKKERFSLILESASTNQTSMYLCASRREEGRNNEQFFGPGTRLTVL.

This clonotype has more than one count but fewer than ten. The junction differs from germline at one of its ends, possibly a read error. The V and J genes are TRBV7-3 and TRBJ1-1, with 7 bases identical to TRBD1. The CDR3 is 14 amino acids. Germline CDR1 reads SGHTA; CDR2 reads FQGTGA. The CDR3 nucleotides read TGTGCCGGCAGCATGACAGGGACCAACACTGAAGCTTTCTTT. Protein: CAGSMTGTNTEAFF.

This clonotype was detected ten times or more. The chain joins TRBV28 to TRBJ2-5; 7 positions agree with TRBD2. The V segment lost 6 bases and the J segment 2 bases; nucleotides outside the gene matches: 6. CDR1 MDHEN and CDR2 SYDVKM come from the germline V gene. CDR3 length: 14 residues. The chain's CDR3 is CASREWGGQETQYF. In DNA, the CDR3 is TGTGCCAGCAGGGAATGGGGGGGGCAAGAGACCCAGTACTTC.

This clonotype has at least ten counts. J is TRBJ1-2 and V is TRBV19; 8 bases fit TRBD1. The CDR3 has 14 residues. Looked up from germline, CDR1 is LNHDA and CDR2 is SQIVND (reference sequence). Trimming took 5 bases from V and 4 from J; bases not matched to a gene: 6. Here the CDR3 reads CASSAGTGGYGYTF. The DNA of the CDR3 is TGTGCCAGTAGTGCCGGGACAGGTGGCTATGGCTACACCTTC.

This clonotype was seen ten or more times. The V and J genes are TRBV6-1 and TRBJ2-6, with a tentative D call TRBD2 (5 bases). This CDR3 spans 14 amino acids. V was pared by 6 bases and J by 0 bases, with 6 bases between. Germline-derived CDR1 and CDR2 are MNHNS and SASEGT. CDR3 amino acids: CASSRGSGANVLTF. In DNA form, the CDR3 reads TGTGCCAGCAGCCGGGGCTCTGGGGCCAACGTCCTGACTTTC.